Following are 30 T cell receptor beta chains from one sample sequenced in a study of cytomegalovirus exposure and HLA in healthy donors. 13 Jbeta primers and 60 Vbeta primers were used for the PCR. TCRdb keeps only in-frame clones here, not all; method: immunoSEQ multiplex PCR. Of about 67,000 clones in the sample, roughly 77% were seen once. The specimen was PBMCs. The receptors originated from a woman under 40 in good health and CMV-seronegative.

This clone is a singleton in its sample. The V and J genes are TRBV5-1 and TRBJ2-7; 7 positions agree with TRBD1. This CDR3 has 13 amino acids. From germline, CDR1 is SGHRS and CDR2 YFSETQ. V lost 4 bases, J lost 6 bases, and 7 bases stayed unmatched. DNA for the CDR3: TGCGCCAGCAGCGAGGGACAGATACCCGAGCAGTACTTC. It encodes CASSEGQIPEQYF.

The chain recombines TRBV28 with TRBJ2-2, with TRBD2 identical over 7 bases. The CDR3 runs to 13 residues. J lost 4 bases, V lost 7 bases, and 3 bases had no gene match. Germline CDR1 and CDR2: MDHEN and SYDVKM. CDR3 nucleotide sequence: TGTGCCAGCAAAATAGCGGGCACCGGGGAGCTGTTTTTT. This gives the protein CASKIAGTGELFF.

CDR3 in amino acids: CASSDRDRGYEQYF. The CDR3 DNA sequence: TGTGCCAGCAGCGACCGGGACAGAGGCTACGAGCAGTACTTC. The chain links TRBV6-5 to TRBJ2-7, with TRBD1 identical over 7 bases. J was trimmed by 3 bases and V by 6 bases; bases with no gene match: 8. Germline values: CDR1 MNHEY, CDR2 SVGAGI. The CDR3 length is 14 residues.

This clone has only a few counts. Written as DNA, the CDR3 is TGCGCCAGCAGCCAACCCACAAAACTAAGCGATGAGCAGTTCTTC. Translation: CASSQPTKLSDEQFF. The gene calls are TRBV4-3 and TRBJ2-1; no definite D call. V was clipped by 2 bases and J by 8 bases, with 16 bases between them. From germline, CDR1 is LGHNA and CDR2 YSLEER. There are 15 residues in the CDR3.

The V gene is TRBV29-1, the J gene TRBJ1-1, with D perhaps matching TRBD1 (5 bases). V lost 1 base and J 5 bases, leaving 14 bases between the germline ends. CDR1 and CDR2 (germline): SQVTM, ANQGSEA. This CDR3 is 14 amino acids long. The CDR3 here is CSVEASSGRTEAFF. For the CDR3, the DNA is TGCAGCGTTGAAGCGAGTTCAGGGCGAACTGAAGCTTTCTTT.

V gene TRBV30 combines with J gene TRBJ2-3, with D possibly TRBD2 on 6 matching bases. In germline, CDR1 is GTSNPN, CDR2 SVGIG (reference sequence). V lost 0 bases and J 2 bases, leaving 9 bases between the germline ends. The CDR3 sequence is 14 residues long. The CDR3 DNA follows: TGTGCCTGGAGTGTAGGGACTTACACAGATACGCAGTATTTT. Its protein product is CAWSVGTYTDTQYF.

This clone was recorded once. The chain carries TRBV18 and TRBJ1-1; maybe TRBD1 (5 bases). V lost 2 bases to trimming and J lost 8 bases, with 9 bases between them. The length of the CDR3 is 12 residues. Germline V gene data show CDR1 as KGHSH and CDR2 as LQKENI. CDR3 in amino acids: CASSPGGEEAFF. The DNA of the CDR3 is TGTGCCAGCTCACCAGGGGGGGAGGAAGCTTTCTTT.

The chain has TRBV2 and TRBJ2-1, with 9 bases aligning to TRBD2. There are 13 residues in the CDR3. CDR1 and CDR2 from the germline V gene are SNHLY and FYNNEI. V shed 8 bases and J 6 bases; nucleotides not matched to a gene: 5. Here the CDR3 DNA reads TGTGCCAGCCATAGCGGGAGCATCAATGAGCAGTTCTTC. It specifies CASHSGSINEQFF.

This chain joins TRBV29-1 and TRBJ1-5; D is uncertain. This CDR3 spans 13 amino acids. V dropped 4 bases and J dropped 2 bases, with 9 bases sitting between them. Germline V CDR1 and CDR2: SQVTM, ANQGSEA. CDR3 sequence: CSVGLAGNQPQHF. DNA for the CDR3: TGCAGCGTTGGGCTCGCAGGCAATCAGCCCCAGCATTTT. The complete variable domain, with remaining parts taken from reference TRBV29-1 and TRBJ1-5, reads SAVISQKPSRDICQRGTSLTIQCQVDSQVTMMFWYRQQPGQSLTLIATANQGSEATYESGFVIDKFPISRPNLTFSTLTVSNMSPEDSSIYLCSVGLAGNQPQHFGDGTRLSIL.

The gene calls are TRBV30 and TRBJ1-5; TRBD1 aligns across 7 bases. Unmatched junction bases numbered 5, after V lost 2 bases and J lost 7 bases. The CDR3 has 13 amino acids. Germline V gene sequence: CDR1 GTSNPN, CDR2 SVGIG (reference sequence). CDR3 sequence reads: CAWSKGGHQPQHF. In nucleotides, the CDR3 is TGTGCCTGGAGTAAAGGGGGCCACCAGCCCCAGCATTTT.

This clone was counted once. The CDR3 region has the DNA TGTGCCAGCAGCTGGCGACAGGGCCCCAATCAGCCCCAGCATTTT. Its translation is CASSWRQGPNQPQHF. V usage is TRBV7-8 and J usage is TRBJ1-5; 7 bases fit TRBD1. The germline V gene encodes CDR1 SGHVS and CDR2 FQNEAQ. The CDR3 runs to 15 residues. J gave up 3 bases and V 4 bases, and 6 bases lay outside the gene matches. The entire variable domain, with the rest obtained from reference TRBV7-8 and TRBJ1-5, is as follows: GAGVSQSPRYKVAKRGQDVALRCDPISGHVSLFWYQQALGQGPEFLTYFQNEAQLDKSGLPSDRFFAERPEGSVSTLKIQRTQQEDSAVYLCASSWRQGPNQPQHFGDGTRLSIL.

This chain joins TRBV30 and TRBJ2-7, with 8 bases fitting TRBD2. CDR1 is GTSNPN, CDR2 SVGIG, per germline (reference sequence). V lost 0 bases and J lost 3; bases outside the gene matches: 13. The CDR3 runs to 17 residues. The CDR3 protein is CAWSVGVASGGFYEQYF. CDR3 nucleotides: TGTGCCTGGAGTGTTGGTGTAGCGAGCGGGGGATTCTACGAGCAGTACTTC. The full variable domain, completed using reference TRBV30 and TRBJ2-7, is SQTIHQWPATLVQPVGSPLSLECTVEGTSNPNLYWYRQAAGRGLQLLFYSVGIGQISSEVPQNLSASRPQDRQFILSSKKLLLSDSGFYLCAWSVGVASGGFYEQYFGPGTRLTVT.

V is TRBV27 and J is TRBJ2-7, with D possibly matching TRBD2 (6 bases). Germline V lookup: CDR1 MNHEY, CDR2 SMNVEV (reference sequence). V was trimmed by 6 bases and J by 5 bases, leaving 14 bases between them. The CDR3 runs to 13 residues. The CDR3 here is CASSYQRANEQYF. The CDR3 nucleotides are TGTGCCAGCAGCTACCAGCGGGCAAACGAGCAGTACTTC.

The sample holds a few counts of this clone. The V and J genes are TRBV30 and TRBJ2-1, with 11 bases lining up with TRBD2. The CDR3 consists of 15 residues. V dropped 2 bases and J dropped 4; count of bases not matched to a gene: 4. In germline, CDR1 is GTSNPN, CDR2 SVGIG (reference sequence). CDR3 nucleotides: TGTGCCTGGAGTCCGGGACTAGCGGTATACAATGAGCAGTTCTTC. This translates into CAWSPGLAVYNEQFF.

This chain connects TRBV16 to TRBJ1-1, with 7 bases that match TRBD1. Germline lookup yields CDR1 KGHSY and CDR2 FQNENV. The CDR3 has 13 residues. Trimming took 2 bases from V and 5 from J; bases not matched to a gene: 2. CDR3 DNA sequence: TGTGCCAGCAGCCAACAGGGGGGTACTGAAGCTTTCTTT. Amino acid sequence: CASSQQGGTEAFF.

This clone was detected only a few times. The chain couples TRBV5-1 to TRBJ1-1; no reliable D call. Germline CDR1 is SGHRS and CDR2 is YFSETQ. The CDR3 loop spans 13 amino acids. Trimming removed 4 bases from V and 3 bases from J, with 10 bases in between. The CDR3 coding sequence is TGCGCCAGCAGCCTTCTAGAGGACACTGAAGCTTTCTTT. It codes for CASSLLEDTEAFF.

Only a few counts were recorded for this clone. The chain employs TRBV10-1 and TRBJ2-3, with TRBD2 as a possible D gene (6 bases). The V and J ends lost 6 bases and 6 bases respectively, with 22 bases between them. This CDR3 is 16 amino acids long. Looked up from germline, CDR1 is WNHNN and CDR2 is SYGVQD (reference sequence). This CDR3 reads CASSSSGRLLGDTQYF. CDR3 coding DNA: TGCGCCAGCAGCTCGAGCGGGCGACTTCTGGGGGATACGCAGTATTTT.

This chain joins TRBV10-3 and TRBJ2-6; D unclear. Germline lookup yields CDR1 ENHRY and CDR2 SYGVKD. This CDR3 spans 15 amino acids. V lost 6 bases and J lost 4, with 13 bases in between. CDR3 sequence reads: CAIRGVHLGANVLTF. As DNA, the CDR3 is TGTGCCATCAGAGGAGTTCATTTAGGGGCCAACGTCCTGACTTTC.

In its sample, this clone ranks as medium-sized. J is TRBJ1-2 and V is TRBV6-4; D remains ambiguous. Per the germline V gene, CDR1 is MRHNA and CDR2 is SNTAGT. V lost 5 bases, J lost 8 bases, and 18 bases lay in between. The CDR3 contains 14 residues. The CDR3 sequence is CASSNGSSSGGYTF. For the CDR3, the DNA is TGTGCCAGCAGTAACGGGAGCTCCAGCGGGGGCTACACCTTC.

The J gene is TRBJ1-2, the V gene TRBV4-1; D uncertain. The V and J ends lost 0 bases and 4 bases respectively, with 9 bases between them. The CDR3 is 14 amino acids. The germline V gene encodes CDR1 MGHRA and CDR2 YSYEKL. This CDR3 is CASSQDLSSYGYTF. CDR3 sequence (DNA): TGCGCCAGCAGCCAAGATTTGAGTTCCTATGGCTACACCTTC.

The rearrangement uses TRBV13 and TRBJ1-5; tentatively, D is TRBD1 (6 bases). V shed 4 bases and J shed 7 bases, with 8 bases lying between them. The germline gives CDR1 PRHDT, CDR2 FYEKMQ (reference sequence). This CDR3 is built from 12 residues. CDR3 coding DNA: TGTGCCAGCAGCTATGGACAGCAGCCCCAGCATTTT. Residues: CASSYGQQPQHF.

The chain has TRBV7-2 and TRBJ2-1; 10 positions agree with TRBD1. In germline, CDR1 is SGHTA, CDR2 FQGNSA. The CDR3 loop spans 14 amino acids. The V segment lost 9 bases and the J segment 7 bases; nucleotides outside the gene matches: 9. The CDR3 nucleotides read TGTGCCAGTATGCGGACAGGGGGTACGAATGAGCAGTTCTTC. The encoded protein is CASMRTGGTNEQFF.

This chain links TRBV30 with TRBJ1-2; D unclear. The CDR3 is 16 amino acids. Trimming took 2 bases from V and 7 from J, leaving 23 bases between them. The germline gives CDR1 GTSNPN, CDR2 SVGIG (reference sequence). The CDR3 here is CAWSQTTFRGGVGYTF. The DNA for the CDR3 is TGTGCCTGGAGTCAGACGACCTTTCGGGGAGGAGTTGGCTACACCTTC.

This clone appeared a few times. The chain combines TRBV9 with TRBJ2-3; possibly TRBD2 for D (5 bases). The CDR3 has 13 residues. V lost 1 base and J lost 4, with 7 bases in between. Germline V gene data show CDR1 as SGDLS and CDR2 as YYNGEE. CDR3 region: CASSVSGADTQYF. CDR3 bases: TGTGCCAGCAGCGTATCCGGGGCAGATACGCAGTATTTT.

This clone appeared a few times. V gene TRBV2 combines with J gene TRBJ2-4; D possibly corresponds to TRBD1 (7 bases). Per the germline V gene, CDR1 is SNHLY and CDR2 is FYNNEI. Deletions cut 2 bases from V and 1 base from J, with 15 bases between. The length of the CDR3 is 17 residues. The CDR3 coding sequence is TGTGCCAGCAGTGAAAAGGTGGCAGGGGGGGCCAAAAACATTCAGTACTTC. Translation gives CASSEKVAGGAKNIQYF. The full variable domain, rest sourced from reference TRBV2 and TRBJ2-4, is EPEVTQTPSHQVTQMGQEVILRCVPISNHLYFYWYRQILGQKVEFLVSFYNNEISEKSEIFDDQFSVERPDGSNFTLKIRSTKLEDSAMYFCASSEKVAGGAKNIQYFGAGTRLSVL.

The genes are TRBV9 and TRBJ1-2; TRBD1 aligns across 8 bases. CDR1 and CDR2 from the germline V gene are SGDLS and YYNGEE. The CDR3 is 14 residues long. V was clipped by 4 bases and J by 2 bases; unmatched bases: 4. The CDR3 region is CASSPRQGNYGYTF. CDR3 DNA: TGTGCCAGCAGCCCCCGACAGGGGAACTATGGCTACACCTTC.

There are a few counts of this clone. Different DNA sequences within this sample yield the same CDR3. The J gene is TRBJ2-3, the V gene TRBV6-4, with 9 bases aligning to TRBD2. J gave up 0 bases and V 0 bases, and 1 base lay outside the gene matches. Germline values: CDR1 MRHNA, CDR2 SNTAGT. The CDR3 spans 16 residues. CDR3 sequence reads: CASSDSAGGSTDTQYF. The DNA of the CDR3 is TGTGCCAGCAGTGACTCTGCGGGGGGGAGCACAGATACGCAGTATTTT.

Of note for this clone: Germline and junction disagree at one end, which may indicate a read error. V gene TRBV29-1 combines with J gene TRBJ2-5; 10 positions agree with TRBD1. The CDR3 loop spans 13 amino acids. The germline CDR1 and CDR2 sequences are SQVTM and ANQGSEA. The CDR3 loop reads CSVLRDRGENQYF. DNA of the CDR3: TGCAGCGTCCTCCGGGACAGGGGTGAGAACCAGTACTTC.

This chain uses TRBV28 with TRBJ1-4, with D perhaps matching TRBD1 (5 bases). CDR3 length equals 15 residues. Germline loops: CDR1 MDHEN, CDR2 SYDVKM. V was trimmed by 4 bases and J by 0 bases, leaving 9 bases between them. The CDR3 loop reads CASSSPTATNEKLFF. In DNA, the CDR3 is TGTGCCAGCAGTTCCCCGACAGCAACTAATGAAAAACTGTTTTTT.

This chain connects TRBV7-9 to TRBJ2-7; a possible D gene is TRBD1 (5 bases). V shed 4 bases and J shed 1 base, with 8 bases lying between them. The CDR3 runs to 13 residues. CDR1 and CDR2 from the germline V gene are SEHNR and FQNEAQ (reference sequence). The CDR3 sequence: CASSSTASYEQYF. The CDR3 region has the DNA TGTGCCAGCAGCTCGACAGCTTCCTACGAGCAGTACTTC. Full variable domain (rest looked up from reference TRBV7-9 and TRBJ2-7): DTGVSQNPRHKITKRGQNVTFRCDPISEHNRLYWYRQTLGQGPEFLTYFQNEAQLEKSRLLSDRFSAERPKGSFSTLEIQRTEQGDSAMYLCASSSTASYEQYFGPGTRLTVT.